The entry that follows covers one TCR beta chain sequence. The entry originates in a study of blood T cell repertoires in COVID-19. The germline gives CDR1 MNHNS, CDR2 SASEGT. This CDR3 has 13 amino acids. V lost 2 bases, J lost 7 bases, and 9 bases lay in between. This table comes from immunoSEQ multiplex PCR, and its TCRdb copy is limited to in-frame clones, with some not included. The sample consists of roughly 190,000 clones, roughly 94% of them appearing once. This clonotype originated in a man younger than 40 with COVID-19, enrolled during active disease. The chain carries TRBV6-1 and TRBJ1-5; a possible D gene is TRBD1 (5 bases). Sequencing was carried out using peripheral blood. CDR3 nucleotides: TGTGCCAGCAGTGAAAGGGGTGAACAGCCCCAGCATTTT. It specifies CASSERGEQPQHF.